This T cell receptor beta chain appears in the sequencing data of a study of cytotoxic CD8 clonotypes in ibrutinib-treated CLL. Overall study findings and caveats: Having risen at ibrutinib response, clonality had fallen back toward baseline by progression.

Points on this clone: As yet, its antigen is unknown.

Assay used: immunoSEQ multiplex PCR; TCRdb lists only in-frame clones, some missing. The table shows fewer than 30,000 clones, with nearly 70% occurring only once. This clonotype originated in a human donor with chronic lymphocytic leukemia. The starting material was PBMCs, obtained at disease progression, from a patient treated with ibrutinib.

The DNA of the CDR3 is TGTGCCAGCAGTTCGGGCTTCAGTATGAACACTGAAGCTTTCTTT. Residues: CASSSGFSMNTEAFF. V gene TRBV25-1 combines with J gene TRBJ1-1, with D hard to call. Germline V lookup: CDR1 MGHDK, CDR2 SYGVNS. Trimming cost V 5 bases and J 0 bases, with 13 bases left between them. There are 15 residues in the CDR3.